The 13 T cell receptor beta chains in this list originate from one sample, sequenced in a study of response to subunit inactivated influenza vaccine. TCRdb reprocessed the RT-PCR reads with MiXCR, giving one entry per CDR3 protein. The sample comprises roughly 540,000 distinct CDR3 sequences, approximately 20% of which are singletons, and under 3.5% rests with the top ten. These same data were also listed under a study on T cells expressing NK-cell markers. From that paper: Synthesis of TCR beta cDNA relied on 5'RACE template switching carrying UMIs.

The material sequenced was CD4+ T cells sorted from PBMCs, taken approximately 12 days after vaccination. The receptors stem from a man in his fifties who received an inactivated influenza vaccine.

This clonotype was detected a few times. The chain employs TRBV14 and TRBJ1-1; D unclear. The CDR3 covers 12 residues. Trimming removed 0 bases from V and 7 bases from J, with 6 bases in between. Germline CDR1 reads SGHDN; CDR2 reads FVKESK. The CDR3 region has the DNA TGTGCCAGCAGCCAAGATCCCAGTGAAGCTTTCTTT. This sequence encodes CASSQDPSEAFF. Full variable domain (missing parts from reference TRBV14 and TRBJ1-1): EAGVTQFPSHSVIEKGQTVTLRCDPISGHDNLYWYRRVMGKEIKFLLHFVKESKQDESGMPNNRFLAERTGGTYSTLKVQPAELEDSGVYFCASSQDPSEAFFGQGTRLTVV.

This clonotype was counted between two and nine times. The gene calls are TRBV7-2 and TRBJ2-1, with D uncertain. CDR3 length: 14 residues. The germline CDR1 and CDR2 sequences are SGHTA and FQGNSA. V lost 6 bases and J lost 9, with 18 bases in between. The CDR3 nucleotides read TGTGCCAGCAGTCTTAGCCCTTGGTTGGGTGAGCAGTTCTTC. It yields the protein CASSLSPWLGEQFF.

This clonotype appeared a few times. This chain joins TRBV20-1 and TRBJ2-4; 8 bases align to TRBD1. Germline values: CDR1 DFQATT, CDR2 SNEGSKA (reference sequence). The CDR3 covers 13 residues. V dropped 5 bases and J dropped 5; count of bases not matched to a gene: 5. The CDR3 spells CSAWDRSQNIQYF. The CDR3 DNA is TGCAGTGCTTGGGACAGGTCCCAAAACATTCAGTACTTC.

This clonotype was seen a few times. This sequence joins TRBV12-3 or TRBV12-4 and TRBJ1-1; no reliable D call. The CDR3 spans 13 residues. V was pared by 2 bases and J by 6 bases, with 10 bases between. The CDR3 protein is CASSLRLAAEAFF. CDR3 nucleotide sequence: TGTGCCAGCAGTTTACGGTTGGCAGCTGAAGCTTTCTTT.

The CDR3: CASSPQGRNNEQFF. CDR3 sequence (DNA): TGTGCCAGCTCACCACAGGGGAGGAACAATGAGCAGTTCTTC. The chain uses TRBV18 and TRBJ2-1; possible D gene TRBD2, 6 bases. Trimming left V 1 base short and J 5 bases short, with 9 bases between. The CDR3 is made up of 14 amino acids. Germline CDR1 KGHSH, CDR2 LQKENI.

This clonotype was observed a handful of times. The chain carries TRBV10-3 and TRBJ1-1; maybe TRBD1 (5 bases). This CDR3 has 13 amino acids. The germline V gene has CDR1 ENHRY and CDR2 SYGVKD. The V and J ends lost 4 bases and 1 base respectively, with 7 bases between them. In DNA form, the CDR3 reads TGTGCCATCAGTGCACAGGCGAACACTGAAGCTTTCTTT. This codes for CAISAQANTEAFF.

The chain is built from TRBV5-1 and TRBJ2-5; the D gene is possibly TRBD1 (6 bases). Germline-derived CDR1 and CDR2 are SGHRS and YFSETQ. The length of the CDR3 is 15 residues. The V and J ends lost 2 bases and 5 bases respectively, with 16 bases between them. CDR3 residues: CASSLITGRRETQYF. CDR3 in DNA: TGCGCCAGCAGCTTAATAACAGGGCGTCGGGAGACCCAGTACTTC.

The chain combines TRBV6-2 or TRBV6-3 with TRBJ2-7; D is unclear. The germline gives CDR1 MNHEY, CDR2 SVGEGT. V lost 4 bases, J lost 1 base, and 14 bases lay in between. This CDR3 spans 15 amino acids. This chain's CDR3 is CASSSTRTSSYEQYF. The CDR3 nucleotides are TGTGCCAGCAGTTCAACCCGGACGTCTTCCTACGAGCAGTACTTC.

The chain uses TRBV2 and TRBJ2-3, with 14 bases fitting TRBD2. This CDR3 comprises 16 residues. From germline, CDR1 is SNHLY and CDR2 FYNNEI. The junction had 8 bases not matched to a gene; V was cut back by 5 bases and J by 7 bases. The CDR3 protein is CASSNTGTSGSNTQYF. CDR3 nucleotides: TGTGCCAGCAGTAACACCGGGACTAGCGGGAGTAATACGCAGTATTTT. The full variable domain, its missing parts supplied by reference TRBV2 and TRBJ2-3, is EPEVTQTPSHQVTQMGQEVILRCVPISNHLYFYWYRQILGQKVEFLVSFYNNEISEKSEIFDDQFSVERPDGSNFTLKIRSTKLEDSAMYFCASSNTGTSGSNTQYFGPGTRLTVL.

This clonotype was found a few times. V gene TRBV7-9 combines with J gene TRBJ2-7; D may be TRBD2 (5 bases). The CDR3 runs 13 residues. The ends were cut back, 5 bases at V and 6 bases at J, with 14 bases in the middle. Germline V lookup: CDR1 SEHNR, CDR2 FQNEAQ (reference sequence). CDR3 loop: CASSHDRGFEQYF. CDR3 nucleotide sequence: TGTGCCAGCAGCCACGACCGGGGATTCGAGCAGTACTTC.

The gene calls are TRBV20-1 and TRBJ1-1; TRBD1 agrees at 8 bases. The V and J ends lost 4 bases and 1 base, in that order; junction bases with no gene match: 5. Germline CDR1 and CDR2: DFQATT and SNEGSKA (reference sequence). The CDR3 has 14 amino acids. CDR3 DNA sequence: TGCAGTGCTAATAGGGGGACAGGGAACACTGAAGCTTTCTTT. This sequence encodes CSANRGTGNTEAFF.

Only a few counts were recorded for this clonotype. This chain joins TRBV28 and TRBJ2-2; possibly TRBD1 or TRBD2 for D (7 bases each). The CDR3 spans 15 residues. V dropped 7 bases and J dropped 5 bases, with 17 bases sitting between them. Germline lookup yields CDR1 MDHEN and CDR2 SYDVKM. CDR3 bases: TGTGCCAGCACCTCGGGGCAGGGGGGGACCGGGGAGCTGTTTTTT. This sequence encodes CASTSGQGGTGELFF.

Regarding this clonotype: This sequence may be a read error, since a much larger clone differs from it by one base. The V and J genes are TRBV20-1 and TRBJ2-7; 7 bases map to TRBD1. The length of the CDR3 is 15 residues. V was clipped by 1 base and J by 2 bases; unmatched bases: 8. Germline-derived CDR1 and CDR2 are DFQATT and SNEGSKA (reference sequence). This CDR3 is CSARAPGQSTYEQYF. As DNA, the CDR3 is TGCAGTGCTAGAGCTCCGGGACAGTCAACCTACGAGCAGTACTTC.